The 24 T cell receptor beta chains below come from one sample, sequenced in a study of shared clonotypes between healthy human individuals. Profiling relied on immunoSEQ multiplex PCR, and the TCRdb table lists in-frame clones only, not all of them. The sample lists some 2 million clones, approximately 95% occurring once. CD45RO-negative cells were positively selected for CCR7, leaving out terminally differentiated effector memory CD45RA+ cells. Sequencing was carried out using naive CD8+ T cells sorted from blood. These TCRs come from a man aged 18 to 29 in good health.

V is TRBV7-9 and J is TRBJ2-6; 7 bases fit TRBD1. The CDR3 is 18 residues long. V lost 4 bases and J lost 0; bases outside the gene matches: 9. Germline V lookup: CDR1 SEHNR, CDR2 FQNEAQ (reference sequence). CDR3 loop: CASSYRDSRFSGANVLTF. CDR3 DNA sequence: TGTGCCAGCAGCTATCGGGACAGTCGATTCTCTGGGGCCAACGTCCTGACTTTC.

This clone has just a few counts. Within the sample, other DNA sequences also encode this same CDR3. The chain couples TRBV5-6 to TRBJ1-1, with D uncertain. This CDR3 region has 12 residues. The V gene lost 0 bases and the J gene lost 7 bases, with 7 bases spanning the gap. In germline, CDR1 is SGHDT, CDR2 YYEEEE. The DNA of the CDR3 is TGTGCCAGCAGCTTGGTCGAGGGTGAAGCTTTCTTT. It encodes CASSLVEGEAFF.

The chain employs TRBV10-2 and TRBJ2-7; 10 bases are shared with TRBD1. V shed 7 bases, J shed 4 bases, and the junction held 7 bases outside the gene matches. The germline gives CDR1 WSHSY, CDR2 SAAADI. This CDR3 has 14 residues. As DNA, the CDR3 is TGCGCCAGCACCCCCAGGGGACAGGGGTACGAGCAGTACTTC. Translated: CASTPRGQGYEQYF.

This chain links TRBV4-3 with TRBJ1-6; maybe TRBD1 (6 bases). The CDR3 contains 16 residues. Per the germline V gene, CDR1 is LGHNA and CDR2 is YSLEER. V lost 0 bases, J lost 9 bases, and 15 bases lay in between. In DNA, the CDR3 is TGCGCCAGCAGCCAAGAAGGGGGGGCTTCAGGTTCACCCCTCCACTTT. Its translation is CASSQEGGASGSPLHF.

V gene TRBV28 combines with J gene TRBJ2-1; D ambiguous. The germline V gene encodes CDR1 MDHEN and CDR2 SYDVKM. The CDR3 runs 15 residues. Trimming removed 1 base from V and 9 bases from J, with 16 bases in between. The CDR3 loop is CASSLSSSPVGEQFF. CDR3 nucleotides: TGTGCCAGCAGTTTATCCTCGTCGCCCGTCGGTGAGCAGTTCTTC.

The V call is TRBV7-6, the J call TRBJ2-1; D perhaps matches TRBD2 (6 bases). The CDR3 contains 17 residues. The germline V gene encodes CDR1 SGHVS and CDR2 FNYEAQ. The ends were cut back, 1 base at V and 0 bases at J, with 13 bases in the middle. The CDR3 bases are TGTGCCAGCAGCTTAGAGGGCGGGATAGGCTCCTACAATGAGCAGTTCTTC. Its translation: CASSLEGGIGSYNEQFF.

To note about this clone: This sample also contains other DNA sequences that code for the same CDR3. This chain connects TRBV27 to TRBJ2-7; D gene ambiguous. The germline V gene has CDR1 MNHEY and CDR2 SMNVEV (reference sequence). The CDR3 has 14 residues. V lost 3 bases and J lost 3, with 12 bases in between. The CDR3 sequence is CASSLSGYGYEQYF. The CDR3, as DNA: TGTGCCAGCAGTTTGTCCGGGTATGGCTACGAGCAGTACTTC.

This chain joins TRBV4-3 and TRBJ2-3; perhaps D is TRBD1 or TRBD2 (5 bases each). The germline V gene has CDR1 LGHNA and CDR2 YSLEER. This CDR3 contains 13 residues. Trimming stripped 3 bases from V and 6 bases from J, with 10 bases between. As DNA, the CDR3 is TGCGCCAGCAGCCACCTAGAGGGGGATACGCAGTATTTT. The encoded protein is CASSHLEGDTQYF.

The chain is built from TRBV5-1 and TRBJ1-1; D perhaps matches TRBD1 (5 bases). V lost 2 bases to trimming and J lost 0 bases, with 8 bases between them. Germline V CDR1 and CDR2: SGHRS, YFSETQ. The CDR3 consists of 14 residues. In DNA form, the CDR3 reads TGCGCCAGCAGCTTTCGGGGGGTGAACACTGAAGCTTTCTTT. This translates into CASSFRGVNTEAFF.

The V and J genes are TRBV9 and TRBJ2-6; 9 nucleotides agree with TRBD2. Germline V gene data show CDR1 as SGDLS and CDR2 as YYNGEE. This CDR3 has 19 residues. J gave up 4 bases and V 4 bases, and 15 bases lay outside the gene matches. CDR3 sequence: CASSHSRLAEWEGANVLTF. CDR3 coding DNA: TGTGCCAGCAGCCATTCCCGACTAGCGGAGTGGGAAGGGGCCAACGTCCTGACTTTC.

The chain has TRBV5-6 and TRBJ2-3; the match to TRBD2 covers 12 bases. The CDR3 is made up of 16 amino acids. V lost 4 bases and J lost 4; bases outside the gene matches: 7. Germline CDR1 and CDR2: SGHDT and YYEEEE. The CDR3 here is CASSIPSGGAPDTQYF. CDR3 coding DNA: TGTGCCAGCAGCATTCCTAGCGGGGGGGCCCCAGATACGCAGTATTTT.

This clone appeared once. The genes are TRBV27 and TRBJ2-3; 12 positions agree with TRBD2. The CDR3 is made up of 16 amino acids. V shed 6 bases, J shed 4 bases, and the junction held 8 bases outside the gene matches. CDR1 is MNHEY and CDR2 is SMNVEV in the germline V gene (reference sequence). Here the CDR3 reads CASSPLAGGRSDTQYF. The CDR3 coding sequence is TGTGCCAGCAGCCCCCTAGCGGGGGGGCGTTCAGATACGCAGTATTTT.

The chain has TRBV9 and TRBJ2-5; TRBD1 or TRBD2 may be the D gene (5 bases each). V dropped 7 bases and J dropped 4 bases, with 14 bases sitting between them. The CDR3 has 13 amino acids. Germline lookup yields CDR1 SGDLS and CDR2 YYNGEE. CDR3 sequence: CASSGLLVETQYF. CDR3 in DNA: TGTGCCAGCTCGGGGCTATTGGTAGAGACCCAGTACTTC.

The V gene is TRBV5-4, the J gene TRBJ2-2, with 12 bases aligning to TRBD2. The germline CDR1 and CDR2 sequences are SGHNT and YYREEE (reference sequence). The CDR3 loop spans 15 amino acids. The V and J ends lost 5 bases and 5 bases, in that order; junction bases with no gene match: 4. The CDR3 loop is CASSSGLAGTGELFF. DNA of the CDR3: TGTGCCAGCAGTTCTGGACTAGCGGGAACCGGGGAGCTGTTTTTT.

The rearrangement uses TRBV6-1 and TRBJ1-5; D is perhaps TRBD1 (6 bases). The V end was cut by 4 bases, the J end by 7 bases, with 14 bases between. CDR3 size: 14 residues. Germline values: CDR1 MNHNS, CDR2 SASEGT. CDR3 DNA: TGTGCCAGCAGTGGACTGGAGGGGGGCCAGCCCCAGCATTTT. Protein sequence: CASSGLEGGQPQHF.

This clone was seen a single time. This chain connects TRBV6-5 to TRBJ2-7; 8 positions match TRBD2. The J segment lost 3 bases and the V segment lost 4 bases, leaving 5 bases of the junction unmatched. CDR3 length equals 14 residues. CDR1 is MNHEY, CDR2 SVGAGI, per germline. The CDR3, as DNA: TGTGCCAGCAGTTTCCGGGAGGGGTTCTACGAGCAGTACTTC. It specifies CASSFREGFYEQYF.

CDR3 nucleotides: TGTGCCAGCAGCGCGCCCCGAGGTGCAGGGGTAGATGAAGCTTTCTTT. This sequence encodes CASSAPRGAGVDEAFF. The J gene is TRBJ1-1, the V gene TRBV13; D is perhaps TRBD1 (6 bases). The germline CDR1 and CDR2 sequences are PRHDT and FYEKMQ (reference sequence). The length of the CDR3 is 16 residues. V was cut by 5 bases and J by 7 bases, with 23 bases left in between.

The rearrangement joins TRBV11-2 to TRBJ2-3; D ambiguous. The germline V gene has CDR1 SGHAT and CDR2 FQNNGV. The CDR3 contains 15 residues. Trimming pared 0 bases from V and 1 base from J, leaving 8 bases between. CDR3 sequence reads: CASSLDPSRTDTQYF. CDR3 nucleotide sequence: TGTGCCAGCAGCTTAGATCCCTCCCGCACAGATACGCAGTATTTT.

This chain connects TRBV6-5 to TRBJ2-3; D remains unclear. Per germline, CDR1 MNHEY and CDR2 SVGAGI. The V end lost 0 bases, the J end lost 9 bases, and 10 bases lay between the germline ends. The CDR3 is 13 amino acids. The CDR3 DNA reads TGTGCCAGCAGTTACTCCCCATCGGCGACGCAGTATTTT. This encodes CASSYSPSATQYF.

This clone turned up a few times. The chain has TRBV10-1 and TRBJ2-5, with TRBD2 matching over 10 bases. J gave up 5 bases and V 6 bases, and 6 bases lay outside the gene matches. Looked up from germline, CDR1 is WNHNN and CDR2 is SYGVQD (reference sequence). The CDR3 has 14 residues. The CDR3 protein is CASRGASGSETQYF. CDR3 sequence (DNA): TGCGCCAGCAGGGGGGCTAGCGGGAGTGAGACCCAGTACTTC.

This clone came up once. The rearrangement links TRBV28 to TRBJ2-7; 7 bases align to TRBD1. Germline CDR1 reads MDHEN; CDR2 reads SYDVKM. The CDR3 has 18 amino acids. J lost 5 bases, V lost 3 bases, and 19 bases had no gene match. Here the CDR3 reads CASSLWPTGDQNLDEQYF. In DNA, the CDR3 is TGTGCCAGCAGTTTGTGGCCAACAGGGGATCAAAACTTAGACGAGCAGTACTTC.

Only one count was recorded for this clone. The chain joins TRBV5-4 to TRBJ2-7; TRBD1 aligns across 7 bases. This CDR3 comprises 16 residues. Per the germline V gene, CDR1 is SGHNT and CDR2 is YYREEE (reference sequence). V trimming: 0 bases; J trimming: 5 bases; junction bases outside the gene matches: 11. The CDR3 nucleotides are TGTGCCAGCAGCTTGGGCCCTGGGGACAGTCGGAACGAGCAGTACTTC. Amino acids: CASSLGPGDSRNEQYF.

As regards this clone: In the same sample, other DNA sequences code for this CDR3. The chain combines TRBV7-6 with TRBJ2-7; 13 bases agree with TRBD2. The CDR3 covers 13 residues. The V gene end was trimmed by 4 bases and the J gene end by 7 bases; junction bases not matched to a gene: 1. The germline V gene has CDR1 SGHVS and CDR2 FNYEAQ. DNA for the CDR3: TGTGCCAGCAGCTCGGGACTAGCGGGAGAGCAGTACTTC. Protein product: CASSSGLAGEQYF.

This chain connects TRBV29-1 to TRBJ2-5, with 7 positions matching TRBD1. CDR3 length: 14 amino acids. Germline CDR1 SQVTM, CDR2 ANQGSEA. V lost 0 bases and J lost 4; bases outside the gene matches: 5. The CDR3 loop reads CSVEDKGAAETQYF. CDR3 nucleotide sequence: TGCAGCGTTGAAGATAAGGGGGCTGCAGAGACCCAGTACTTC. Variable domain in full (rest from reference TRBV29-1 and TRBJ2-5): SAVISQKPSRDICQRGTSLTIQCQVDSQVTMMFWYRQQPGQSLTLIATANQGSEATYESGFVIDKFPISRPNLTFSTLTVSNMSPEDSSIYLCSVEDKGAAETQYFGPGTRLLVL.